This is a list of T cell receptor beta chains from one sample in a study of technical replicates of blood from a handful of donors. Clones were read by immunoSEQ multiplex PCR, and TCRdb kept only the in-frame ones, dropping some. Of under 85,000 clones in the sample, more than 85% are singletons; the top ten hold about 0.37%. The sample consisted of T cells isolated from PBMCs. The receptors were gathered from a human donor in good health. Both conserved end residues are part of each CDR3. A D gene is named only where the DNA matches it firmly. Size values are once, few and many counts, or a class for expanded clones, and some rows have none.

TRBJ1-2,TRBV9,-,TRBD1,TGTGCCAGCAGCGCTCAAAGACAGGGAAATGGCTATGGCTACACCTTC,CASSAQRQGNGYGYTF
TRBJ1-5,TRBV6-5,-,TRBD1,TGTGCCAGCAGTCCGGATGGACAGGGTGGTCAGCCCCAGCATTTT,CASSPDGQGGQPQHF
TRBJ2-5,TRBV5-6,-,TRBD2,TGTGCCAGCAGCCGGAGAGGCCTAGCGGTCCCTGAGACCCAGTACTTC,CASSRRGLAVPETQYF
TRBJ1-2,TRBV7-9,-,TRBD1,TGTGCCAGCAGCGCGGACAGGAAGGGTGACTATGGCTACACCTTC,CASSADRKGDYGYTF
TRBJ1-4,TRBV27,-,-,TGTGCCAGCAGTTTATACGCGGGGGGGGTAAAACTGTTTTTT,CASSLYAGGVKLFF
TRBJ1-5,TRBV5-1,-,TRBD1,TGCGCCAGCAGCTTGGAAGGGGGCAGTCAGCCCCAGCATTTT,CASSLEGGSQPQHF
TRBJ2-7,TRBV19,-,-,TGTGCCAGTAGTTCCGGAGCGTCCTACGAGCAGTACTTC,CASSSGASYEQYF
TRBJ2-1,TRBV27,once,TRBD2,TGTGCCAGCAGTCCGGGACTAGCGGGGAATGAGCAGTTCTTC,CASSPGLAGNEQFF
TRBJ1-5,TRBV6-5,once,-,TGTGCCAGCAGTTACCGGCGGGAGCAGCCCCAGCATTTT,CASSYRREQPQHF
TRBJ2-1,TRBV9,-,TRBD2,TGTGCCAGCAGCGTAGCTAAGCGGGACCCCCCCTACAATGAGCAGTTCTTC,CASSVAKRDPPYNEQFF
TRBJ2-7,TRBV4-2,-,TRBD2,TGTGCCAGCAGCCAAGCTGCGGTATCTAGCGGGAGAGCTTACGAGCAGTACTTC,CASSQAAVSSGRAYEQYF
TRBJ2-1,TRBV11-3,once,-,TGTGCCAGCAGCTTAACGTCGGGTGAGCAGTTCTTC,CASSLTSGEQFF
TRBJ1-1,TRBV11-3,-,-,TGTGCCAGCAGCTTAAGGGTCCTCGGGGATTTGAACACTGAAGCTTTCTTT,CASSLRVLGDLNTEAFF
TRBJ2-1,TRBV9,-,-,TGTGCCAGCAGCCTATCGACTAGTCGGCAAGTGGATGAGCAGTTCTTC,CASSLSTSRQVDEQFF
TRBJ2-5,TRBV9,-,TRBD2,TGTGCCAGCAGCGTAGATGGTAGGGGCGGGAGTTCATTAGAGACCCAGTACTTC,CASSVDGRGGSSLETQYF
TRBJ2-1,TRBV7-9,once,TRBD2,TGTGCCAGCAGCCCCGGGGGGGCGGGACTGTACAATGAGCAGTTCTTC,CASSPGGAGLYNEQFF
TRBJ1-4,TRBV5-4,-,-,TGTGCCAGCAGGCACGGGGGAGGCCCTAATGAAAAACTGTTTTTT,CASRHGGGPNEKLFF
TRBJ2-1,TRBV28,-,-,TGTGCCAGCAAACCCGGAGGGCCCGGTTCCTACAATGAGCAGTTCTTC,CASKPGGPGSYNEQFF
TRBJ2-2,TRBV5-1,-,TRBD2,TGCGCCAGCAGCTTATTGACTAGCGCGAACACCGGGGAGCTGTTTTTT,CASSLLTSANTGELFF